The clone carrying this T cell receptor (gamma chain) turned up a few times. As yet, its antigen is unknown. This sample is part of a study of Vδ1+ human thymocytes. Study-wide results and caveats: TRD repertoires were essentially private, unlike widely shared TRG clonotypes. Highly polyclonal TRG and TRD repertoires with Gaussian CDR3 length distributions appeared in thymus. The authors advised highly purified populations and single-cell validation. Thymic delta-chain repertoires held roughly 20% Vdelta2 sequences and few Vdelta3, despite high sort purity.

V was clipped by 0 bases and J by 5 bases; unmatched bases: 9. The CDR3 is 16 residues long. CDR1 VTNTFY and CDR2 YDVSTARD come from the germline V gene (reference sequence). Sequences come from RNA converted to cDNA by reverse transcription. Pooled V-gene forward primers with one constant-region reverse primer generated the CDR3 amplicons by multiplex PCR. With CATT, TCRdb re-called clones from the multiplex PCR reads. Among some 11,000 gamma-chain clones listed, more than 35% were seen once. Purity of the sorted Vdelta1+ thymocytes ranged from roughly 98% to 99.6%. The chain has TRGV3 and TRGJP2. Sequenced material: Vdelta1+ gamma-delta thymocytes from the thymus. Specified subset: FACS-sorted CD3+ TCRalphabeta- TCRVdelta1+ TCRVdelta2- thymocytes. This TCR was recovered from a boy under two years old who had congenital heart surgery. CDR3: CATWDRYGWSDWIKTF. Here the CDR3 DNA reads TGTGCCACCTGGGACAGGTACGGTTGGAGTGATTGGATCAAGACGTTT.